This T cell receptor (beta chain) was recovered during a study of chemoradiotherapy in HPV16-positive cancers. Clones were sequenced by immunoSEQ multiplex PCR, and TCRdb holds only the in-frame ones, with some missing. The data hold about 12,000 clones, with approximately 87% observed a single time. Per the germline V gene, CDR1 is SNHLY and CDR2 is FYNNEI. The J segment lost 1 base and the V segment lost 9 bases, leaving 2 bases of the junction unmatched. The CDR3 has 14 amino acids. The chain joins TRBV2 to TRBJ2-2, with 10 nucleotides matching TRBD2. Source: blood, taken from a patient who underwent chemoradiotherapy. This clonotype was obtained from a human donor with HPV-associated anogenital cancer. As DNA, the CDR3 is TGTGCCAGTCGACTAGCGGGGAACACCGGGGAGCTGTTTTTT. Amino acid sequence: CASRLAGNTGELFF.